This paragraph covers one TCR beta chain sequence. The antigen is unknown. Vbeta (60) and Jbeta (13) primers were used in the PCR. The table came from immunoSEQ multiplex PCR; TCRdb's copy has only in-frame clones and leaves some out. The sample consists of about 160,000 clones, around 76% of them appearing once. The entry originates in a study of cytomegalovirus exposure and HLA in healthy donors. Study as a whole: In an earlier analysis, almost 120 million unique TCR beta sequences were found from 200 million or so T cells. Unique TCRs numbering about 87 million, obtained from HLA-typed donors, made up an early data release. Study conclusions and caveats: According to the study, 180 or so TCR beta chains were cytomegalovirus-associated.

The sequencing sample was made of PBMCs. This sequence originates from a girl aged 10 to 17 in good health and CMV-seropositive.

DNA of the CDR3: TGTGCCAGCAGCTTAGGGAGCGGGGGGGCCGGAGATACGCAGTATTTT. Protein product: CASSLGSGGAGDTQYF. The rearrangement links TRBV7-8 to TRBJ2-3; 10 bases line up with TRBD2. The CDR3 extends over 16 amino acids. V was clipped by 1 base and J by 5 bases; unmatched bases: 6. Germline CDR1 reads SGHVS; CDR2 reads FQNEAQ.